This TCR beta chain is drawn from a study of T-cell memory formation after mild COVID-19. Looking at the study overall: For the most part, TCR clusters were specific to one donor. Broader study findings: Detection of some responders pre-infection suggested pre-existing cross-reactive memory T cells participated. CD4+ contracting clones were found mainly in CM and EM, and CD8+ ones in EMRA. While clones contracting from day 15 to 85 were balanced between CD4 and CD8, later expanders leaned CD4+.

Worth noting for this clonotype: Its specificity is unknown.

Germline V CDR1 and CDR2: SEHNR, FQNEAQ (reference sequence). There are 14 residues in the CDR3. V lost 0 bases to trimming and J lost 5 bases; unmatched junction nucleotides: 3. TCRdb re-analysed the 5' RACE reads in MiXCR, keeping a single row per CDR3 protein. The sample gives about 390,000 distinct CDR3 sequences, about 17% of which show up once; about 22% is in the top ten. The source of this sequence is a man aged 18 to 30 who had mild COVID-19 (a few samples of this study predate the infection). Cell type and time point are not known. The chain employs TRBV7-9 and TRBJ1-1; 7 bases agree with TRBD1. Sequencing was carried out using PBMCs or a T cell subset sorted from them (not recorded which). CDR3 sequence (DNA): TGTGCCAGCAGCTTAGCGCAGGGGGAGACTGAAGCTTTCTTT. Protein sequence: CASSLAQGETEAFF. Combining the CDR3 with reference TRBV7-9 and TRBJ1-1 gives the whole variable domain DTGVSQNPRHKITKRGQNVTFRCDPISEHNRLYWYRQTLGQGPEFLTYFQNEAQLEKSRLLSDRFSAERPKGSFSTLEIQRTEQGDSAMYLCASSLAQGETEAFFGQGTRLTVV.